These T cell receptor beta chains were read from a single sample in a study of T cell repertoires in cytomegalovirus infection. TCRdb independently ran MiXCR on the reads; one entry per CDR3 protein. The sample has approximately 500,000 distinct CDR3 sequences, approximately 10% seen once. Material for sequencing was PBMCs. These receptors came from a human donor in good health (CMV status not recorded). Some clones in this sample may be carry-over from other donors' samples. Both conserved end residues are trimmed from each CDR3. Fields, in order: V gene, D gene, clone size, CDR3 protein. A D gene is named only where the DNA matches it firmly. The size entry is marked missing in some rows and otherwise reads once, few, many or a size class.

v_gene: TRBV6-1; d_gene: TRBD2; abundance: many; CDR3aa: ASKQAGGSYEQY
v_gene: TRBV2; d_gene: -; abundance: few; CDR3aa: ASSPLWPAGYGYT
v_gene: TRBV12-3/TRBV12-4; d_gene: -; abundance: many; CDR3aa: ASSDNLSNQPQH
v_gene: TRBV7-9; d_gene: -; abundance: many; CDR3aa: ASSLGGGLLAKNIQY
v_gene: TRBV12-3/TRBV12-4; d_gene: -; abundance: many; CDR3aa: ASRGGGGYT
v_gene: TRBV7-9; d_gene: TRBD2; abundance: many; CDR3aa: ASSLASSGATDTQY
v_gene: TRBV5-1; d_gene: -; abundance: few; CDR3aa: ASSVNRDSPLH
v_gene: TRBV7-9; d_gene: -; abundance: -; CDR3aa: ASSLRTAEDATQY
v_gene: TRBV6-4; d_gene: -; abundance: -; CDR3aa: ASTTPNRGLHCEQF
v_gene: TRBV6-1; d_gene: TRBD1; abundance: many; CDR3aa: ASETGTSYEQY
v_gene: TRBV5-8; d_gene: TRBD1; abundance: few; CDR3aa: ASSLTGGDNSPLH
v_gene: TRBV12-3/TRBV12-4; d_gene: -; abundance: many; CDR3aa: ASTTPGANEQF
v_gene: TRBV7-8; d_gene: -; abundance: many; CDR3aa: ASSLGTTGANVLT
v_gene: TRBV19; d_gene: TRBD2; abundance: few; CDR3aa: ASSIDSGGAQNTGELF
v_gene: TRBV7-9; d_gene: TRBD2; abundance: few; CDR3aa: ASSPRIAGVYNEQF
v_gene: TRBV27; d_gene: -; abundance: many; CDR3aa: ASKRVDTQY
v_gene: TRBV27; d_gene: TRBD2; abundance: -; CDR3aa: ASSSSGGVRETQY
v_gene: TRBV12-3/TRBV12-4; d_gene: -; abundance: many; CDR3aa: ASNFQTSTDTQY